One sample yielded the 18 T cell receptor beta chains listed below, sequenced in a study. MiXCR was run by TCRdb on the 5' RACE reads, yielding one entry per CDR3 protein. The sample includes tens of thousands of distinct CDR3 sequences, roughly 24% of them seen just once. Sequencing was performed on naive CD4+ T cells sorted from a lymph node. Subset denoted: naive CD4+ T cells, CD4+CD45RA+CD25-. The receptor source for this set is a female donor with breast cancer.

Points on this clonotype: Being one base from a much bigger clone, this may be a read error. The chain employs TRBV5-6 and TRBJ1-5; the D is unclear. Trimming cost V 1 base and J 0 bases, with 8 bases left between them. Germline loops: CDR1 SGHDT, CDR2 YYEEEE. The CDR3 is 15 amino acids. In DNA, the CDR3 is TGTGCCAGCAGCTTGAAGGCTTATAGCAATCAGCCCCAGCATTTT. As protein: CASSLKAYSNQPQHF.

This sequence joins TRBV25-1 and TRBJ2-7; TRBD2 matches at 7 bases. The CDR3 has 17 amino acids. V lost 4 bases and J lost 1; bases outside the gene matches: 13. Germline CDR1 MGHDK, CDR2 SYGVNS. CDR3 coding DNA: TGTGCCAGCAGTGGCGCCGGGGCGGGAGATGTATCCTACGAGCAGTACTTC. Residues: CASSGAGAGDVSYEQYF.

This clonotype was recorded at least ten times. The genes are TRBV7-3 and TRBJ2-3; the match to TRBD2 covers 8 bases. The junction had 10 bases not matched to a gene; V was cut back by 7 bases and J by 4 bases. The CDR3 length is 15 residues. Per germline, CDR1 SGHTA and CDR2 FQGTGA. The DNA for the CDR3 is TGTGCCAGCACTCGGACTAGCACGGGTTCAGATACGCAGTATTTT. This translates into CASTRTSTGSDTQYF.

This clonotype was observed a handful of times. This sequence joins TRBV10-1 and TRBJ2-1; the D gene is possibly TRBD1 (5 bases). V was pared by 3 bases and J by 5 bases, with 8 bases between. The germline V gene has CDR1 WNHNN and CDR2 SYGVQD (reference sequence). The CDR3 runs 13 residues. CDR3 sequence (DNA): TGCGCCAGCAGTGACCAGGGTCACAATGAGCAGTTCTTC. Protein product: CASSDQGHNEQFF.

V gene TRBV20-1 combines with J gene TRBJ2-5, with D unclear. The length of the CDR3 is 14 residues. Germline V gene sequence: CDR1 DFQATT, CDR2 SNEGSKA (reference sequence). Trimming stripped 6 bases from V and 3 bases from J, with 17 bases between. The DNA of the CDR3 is TGCAGTGCGGGAAAAATGCGTACGGAAGAGACCCAGTACTTC. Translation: CSAGKMRTEETQYF.

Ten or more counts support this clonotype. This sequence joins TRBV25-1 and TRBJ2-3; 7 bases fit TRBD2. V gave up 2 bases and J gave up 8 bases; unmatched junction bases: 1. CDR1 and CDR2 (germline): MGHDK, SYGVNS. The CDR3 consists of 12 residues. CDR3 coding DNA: TGTGCCAGCAGTGAAAGCGGGACTACGCAGTATTTT. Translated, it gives CASSESGTTQYF.

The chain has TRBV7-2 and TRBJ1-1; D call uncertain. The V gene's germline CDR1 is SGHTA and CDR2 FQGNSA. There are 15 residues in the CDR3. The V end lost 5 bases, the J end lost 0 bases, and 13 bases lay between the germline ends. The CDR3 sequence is CASSPMGNLNTEAFF. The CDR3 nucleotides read TGTGCCAGCAGCCCTATGGGGAACTTGAACACTGAAGCTTTCTTT.

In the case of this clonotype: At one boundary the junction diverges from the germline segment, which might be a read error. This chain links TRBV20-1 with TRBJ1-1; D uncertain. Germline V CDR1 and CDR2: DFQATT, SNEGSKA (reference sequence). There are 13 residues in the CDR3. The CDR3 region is CSARDFVNTKAFF. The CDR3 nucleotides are TGCAGTGCTAGAGATTTCGTGAACACTAAAGCTTTCTTT.

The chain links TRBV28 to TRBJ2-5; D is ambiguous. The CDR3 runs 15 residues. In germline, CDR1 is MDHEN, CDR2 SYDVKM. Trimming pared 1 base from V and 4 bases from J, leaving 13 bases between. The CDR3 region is CASSLSPRSRETQYF. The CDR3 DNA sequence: TGTGCCAGCAGTTTATCCCCCAGAAGTAGAGAGACCCAGTACTTC.

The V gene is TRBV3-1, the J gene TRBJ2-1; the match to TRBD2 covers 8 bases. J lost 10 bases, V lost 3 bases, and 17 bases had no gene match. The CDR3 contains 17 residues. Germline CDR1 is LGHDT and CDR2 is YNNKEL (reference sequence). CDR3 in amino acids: CASSHGTRKNPNVEQFF. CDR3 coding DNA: TGTGCCAGCAGCCACGGGACTAGGAAGAATCCCAATGTAGAGCAGTTCTTC.

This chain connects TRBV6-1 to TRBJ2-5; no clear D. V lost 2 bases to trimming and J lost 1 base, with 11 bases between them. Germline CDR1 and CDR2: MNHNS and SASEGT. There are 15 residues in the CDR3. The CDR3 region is CASSEFWQFQETQYF. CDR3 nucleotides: TGTGCCAGCAGTGAATTCTGGCAGTTCCAAGAGACCCAGTACTTC.

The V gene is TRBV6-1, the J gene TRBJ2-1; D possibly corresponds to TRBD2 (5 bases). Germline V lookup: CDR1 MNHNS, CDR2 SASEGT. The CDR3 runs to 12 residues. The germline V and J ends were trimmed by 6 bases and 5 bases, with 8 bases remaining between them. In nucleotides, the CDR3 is TGTGCCAGCAGGCGGGTTGACAATGAGCAGTTCTTC. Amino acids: CASRRVDNEQFF.

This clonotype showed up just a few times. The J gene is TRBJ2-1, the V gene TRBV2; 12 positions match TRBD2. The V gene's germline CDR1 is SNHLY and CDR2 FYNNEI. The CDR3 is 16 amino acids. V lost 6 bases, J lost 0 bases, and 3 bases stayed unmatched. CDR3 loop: CASRTSGGSSYNEQFF. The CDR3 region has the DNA TGTGCCAGCAGAACTAGCGGGGGGAGCTCCTACAATGAGCAGTTCTTC. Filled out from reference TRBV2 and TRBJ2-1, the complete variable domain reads EPEVTQTPSHQVTQMGQEVILRCVPISNHLYFYWYRQILGQKVEFLVSFYNNEISEKSEIFDDQFSVERPDGSNFTLKIRSTKLEDSAMYFCASRTSGGSSYNEQFFGPGTRLTVL.

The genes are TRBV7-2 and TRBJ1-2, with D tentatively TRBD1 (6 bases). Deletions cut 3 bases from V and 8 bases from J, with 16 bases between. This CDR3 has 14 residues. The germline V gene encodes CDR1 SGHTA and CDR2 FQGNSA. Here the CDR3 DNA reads TGTGCCAGCAGCTTCCTAGGGACACGGCGGGGCTACACCTTC. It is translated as CASSFLGTRRGYTF.

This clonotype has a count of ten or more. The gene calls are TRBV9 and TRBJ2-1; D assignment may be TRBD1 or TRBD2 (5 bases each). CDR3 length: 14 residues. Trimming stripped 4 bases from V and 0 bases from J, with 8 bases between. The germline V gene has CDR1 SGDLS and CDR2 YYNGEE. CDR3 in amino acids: CASSRGVSYNEQFF. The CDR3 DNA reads TGTGCCAGCAGCAGGGGAGTCTCCTACAATGAGCAGTTCTTC. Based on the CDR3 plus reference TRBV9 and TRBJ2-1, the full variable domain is DSGVTQTPKHLITATGQRVTLRCSPRSGDLSVYWYQQSLDQGLQFLIQYYNGEERAKGNILERFSAQQFPDLHSELNLSSLELGDSALYFCASSRGVSYNEQFFGPGTRLTVL.

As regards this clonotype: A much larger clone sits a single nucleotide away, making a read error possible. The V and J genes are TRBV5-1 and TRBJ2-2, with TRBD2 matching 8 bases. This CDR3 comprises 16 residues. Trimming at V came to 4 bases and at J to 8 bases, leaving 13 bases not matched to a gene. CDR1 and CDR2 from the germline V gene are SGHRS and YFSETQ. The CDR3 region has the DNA TGCGCCAGCAGCAGGAGCGGGGGCTCCCGAATGGGGGAGCTGTTTTTT. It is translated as CASSRSGGSRMGELFF.

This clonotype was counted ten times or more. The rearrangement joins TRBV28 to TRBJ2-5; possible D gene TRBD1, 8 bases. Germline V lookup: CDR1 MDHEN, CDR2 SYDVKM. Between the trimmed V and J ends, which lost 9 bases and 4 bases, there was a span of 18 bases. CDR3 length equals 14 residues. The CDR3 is CASSTGEGAETQYF. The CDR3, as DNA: TGTGCCAGTTCGACAGGGGAGGGGGCAGAGACCCAGTACTTC.

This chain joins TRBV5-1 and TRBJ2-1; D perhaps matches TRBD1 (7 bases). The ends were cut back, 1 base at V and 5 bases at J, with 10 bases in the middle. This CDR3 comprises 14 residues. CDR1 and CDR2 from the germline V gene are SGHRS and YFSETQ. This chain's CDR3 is CASSLRGTDNEQFF. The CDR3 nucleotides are TGCGCCAGCAGCTTGCGCGGGACAGACAATGAGCAGTTCTTC.